The rows below give T cell receptor beta chains drawn from one sample of a study of cytomegalovirus exposure and HLA in healthy donors. Measured with immunoSEQ multiplex PCR; TCRdb has only the in-frame clones, and not every one. The sample consists of fewer than 100,000 clones, around 80% of them appearing once. The sample was PBMCs. The receptors were gathered from a man between 60 and 75 years old in good health and CMV-seropositive. The CDR3 runs from the conserved cysteine through the conserved F or W. The D gene is left open where the match is weak. Rows may omit the clone size; those that give it use once, few, many or a size class.

clone size	D gene	J gene	CDR3 length	V gene	CDR3 protein	CDR3 DNA
NA	TRBD1	TRBJ2-7	14	TRBV28	CASIPGTGVGEQYF	TGTGCCAGCATCCCCGGGACAGGGGTGGGCGAGCAGTACTTC
NA	NA	TRBJ2-2	15	TRBV7-3	CASSSGTRAAGELFF	TGTGCCAGCAGCTCGGGTACTAGAGCTGCCGGGGAGCTGTTTTTT
NA	NA	TRBJ1-2	11	TRBV25-1	CASSESYGYTF	TGTGCCAGCAGTGAGTCTTATGGCTACACCTTC
NA	TRBD1	TRBJ1-4	17	TRBV27	CASRPTGQGKGREKLFF	TGTGCCAGCAGACCAACAGGACAGGGGAAGGGTCGAGAAAAACTGTTTTTT
once	NA	TRBJ1-2	14	TRBV5-4	CASSQGQVAQGYTF	TGTGCCAGCAGCCAGGGCCAGGTGGCTCAGGGCTACACCTTC
NA	TRBD1	TRBJ1-2	14	TRBV18	CASSRSGTEYGYTF	TGTGCCAGCTCTCGTTCCGGGACAGAGTATGGCTACACCTTC
NA	NA	TRBJ2-7	13	TRBV7-2	CASSLHGNEEQYF	TGTGCCAGCAGCTTACACGGGAATGAAGAGCAGTACTTC
few	NA	TRBJ1-4	11	TRBV15	CATSDRGRLFF	TGTGCCACCAGCGATAGGGGAAGGCTGTTTTTT
NA	NA	TRBJ2-7	14	TRBV9	CASSSGTGPYEQYF	TGTGCCAGCAGTTCAGGAACAGGGCCCTACGAGCAGTACTTC
NA	NA	TRBJ2-1	15	TRBV19	CASSIGLASYNEQFF	TGTGCCAGTAGTATCGGATTAGCATCGTACAATGAGCAGTTCTTC
NA	NA	TRBJ2-7	14	TRBV21-1	CASSKERVTRGLYF	TGTGCCAGCAGCAAGGAGAGGGTTACCCGAGGTCTGTACTTC
once	TRBD2	TRBJ2-3	16	TRBV4-1	CASSQGSGGVTDTQYF	TGCGCCAGCAGCCAAGGGAGCGGGGGGGTAACAGATACGCAGTATTTT
NA	NA	TRBJ2-7	15	TRBV21-1	CASSKGGQGVGEQYF	TGTGCCAGCAGCAAAGGAGGCCAGGGGGTTGGCGAGCAGTACTTC
few	NA	TRBJ1-1	15	TRBV10-3	CAISEVAGPGTEAFF	TGTGCCATCAGTGAGGTGGCAGGGCCAGGCACTGAAGCTTTCTTT
NA	NA	TRBJ2-7	15	TRBV7-2	CASSLWYRSSYEQYF	TGTGCCAGCAGCTTATGGTACCGGAGCTCCTACGAGCAGTACTTC
NA	NA	TRBJ1-4	14	TRBV6-5	CASSQGGGNEKLFF	TGTGCCAGCAGCCAGGGCGGGGGGAATGAAAAACTGTTTTTT
NA	TRBD1	TRBJ2-1	15	TRBV6-1	CASISRTGFVNEQFF	TGTGCCAGCATCTCGAGGACAGGGTTCGTCAATGAGCAGTTCTTC
NA	NA	TRBJ2-1	13	TRBV27	CASTLGVFDEQFF	TGTGCCAGCACCTTAGGGGTTTTCGATGAGCAGTTCTTC
NA	NA	TRBJ1-4	13	TRBV25-1	CASRGSGEEKLFF	TGTGCCAGCAGGGGGTCAGGGGAAGAAAAACTGTTTTTT
NA	TRBD1	TRBJ2-3	17	TRBV15	CATSRDRTGFSTDTQYF	TGTGCCACCAGCAGAGACCGGACAGGATTTTCCACAGATACGCAGTATTTT
NA	TRBD1	TRBJ2-1	15	TRBV11-2	CASSLPGGGYNEQFF	TGTGCCAGCAGCTTACCAGGGGGCGGTTACAATGAGCAGTTCTTC
NA	NA	TRBJ2-5	12	TRBV28	CASSLWVGEEYF	TGTGCCAGCAGTTTATGGGTGGGGGAGGAGTACTTC
NA	TRBD1	TRBJ2-3	13	TRBV6-6	CASRQGGTDTQYF	TGTGCCAGCCGACAGGGGGGCACAGATACGCAGTATTTT
once	TRBD2	TRBJ2-7	16	TRBV7-2	CASSHWTSGDSYEQYF	TGTGCCAGCAGCCACTGGACTAGCGGGGACTCCTACGAGCAGTACTTC
NA	NA	TRBJ1-1	15	TRBV5-4	CASSLGGLENTEAFF	TGTGCCAGCAGCTTGGGTGGGCTGGAGAACACTGAAGCTTTCTTT
NA	NA	TRBJ1-1	16	TRBV7-9	CASSLAGGASNTEAFF	TGTGCCAGCAGCTTAGCCGGGGGGGCGTCGAACACTGAAGCTTTCTTT
NA	TRBD1	TRBJ2-3	15	TRBV4-2	CASSQGQGDGDTQYF	TGTGCCAGCAGCCAAGGACAGGGGGATGGCGATACGCAGTATTTT
NA	NA	TRBJ1-2	12	TRBV7-9	CSSSLSDNGYTF	TGTTCCAGCAGCTTATCAGATAACGGCTACACCTTC
NA	TRBD1	TRBJ2-3	15	TRBV5-4	CASSVPGGVTDTQYF	TGTGCCAGTTCGGTCCCAGGGGGTGTCACAGATACGCAGTATTTT
NA	TRBD2	TRBJ2-5	16	TRBV18	CASSRRAGEFEETQYF	TGTGCCAGCTCACGGAGAGCGGGGGAGTTTGAAGAGACCCAGTACTTC
NA	NA	TRBJ2-6	18	TRBV7-9	CASSPQGNSFSGANVLTF	TGTGCCAGCAGCCCGCAGGGTAATTCCTTCTCTGGGGCCAACGTCCTGACTTTC
NA	NA	TRBJ1-2	15	TRBV18	CASSSSEEANYGYTF	TGTGCCAGCTCATCATCGGAGGAGGCGAACTATGGCTACACCTTC
NA	TRBD1	TRBJ2-3	17	TRBV11-2	CASSSRTGGSSTDTQYF	TGTGCCAGCAGCTCCCGGACAGGGGGCTCTAGCACAGATACGCAGTATTTT
NA	NA	TRBJ2-2	17	TRBV4-3	CASSQDYRGQTTGELFF	TGCGCCAGCAGCCAAGATTACCGCGGGCAGACGACCGGGGAGCTGTTTTTT
NA	NA	TRBJ2-5	15	TRBV7-7	CASSPGKGPQETQYF	TGTGCTAGCAGCCCAGGGAAAGGGCCCCAAGAGACCCAGTACTTC
few	NA	TRBJ1-1	15	TRBV7-8	CASSSLGTLNTEAFF	TGTGCCAGCAGCTCCCTCGGGACTCTGAACACTGAAGCTTTCTTT
NA	TRBD2	TRBJ2-3	15	TRBV27	CASSLLAGGTDTQYF	TGTGCCAGCAGTTTATTAGCGGGGGGTACAGATACGCAGTATTTT
NA	NA	TRBJ1-6	14	TRBV5-1	CASSLSGKNSPLHF	TGCGCCAGCAGCTTGTCCGGGAAGAATTCACCCCTCCACTTT
NA	NA	TRBJ1-2	12	TRBV19	CATSRANYGYTF	TGTGCTACGAGTAGAGCTAACTATGGCTACACCTTC
NA	NA	TRBJ2-2	18	TRBV7-3	CASSPKAGLPSVAGELFF	TGTGCCAGCAGCCCAAAGGCAGGGCTCCCCTCCGTCGCCGGGGAGCTGTTTTTT